Each of the 22 T cell receptor beta chains below was sequenced from the same sample in a study of blood T cells in healthy people across ages. It was with a sample-barcoded 5' primer and a J-beta primer mix that a second PCR of about 6 to 12 cycles was run. Each CDR3 protein gets one entry after TCRdb re-called the 5' RACE reads with MiXCR. The table has roughly 1.4 million distinct CDR3 sequences, approximately 59% seen once. Sequencing was performed on blood. The receptors here all came from a man aged 18 to 30 in good health.

J is TRBJ2-1 and V is TRBV4-1; D perhaps matches TRBD2 (5 bases). The CDR3 sequence is 14 residues long. V lost 4 bases and J lost 5, with 12 bases in between. Germline values: CDR1 MGHRA, CDR2 YSYEKL. CDR3 in DNA: TGCGCCAGCAGCCCACATGGACTGGACAATGAGCAGTTCTTC. Amino acid sequence: CASSPHGLDNEQFF.

This clonotype was picked up a small number of times. The rearrangement links TRBV24-1 to TRBJ2-6, with a possible D match to TRBD2 (5 bases). This CDR3 spans 16 amino acids. The germline V and J ends were trimmed by 4 bases and 0 bases, with 9 bases remaining between them. Germline CDR1 KGHDR, CDR2 SFDVKD. The CDR3 region has the DNA TGTGCCACCAGTGACCGAGGGTCCTCTGGGGCCAACGTCCTGACTTTC. Amino acid sequence: CATSDRGSSGANVLTF.

This clonotype was found many times. The chain couples TRBV12-3 or TRBV12-4 to TRBJ2-5; tentatively, D is TRBD1 (5 bases). The CDR3 is 15 amino acids. V gave up 1 base and J gave up 5 bases, with 14 bases separating them. The CDR3 spells CASSLVQGGSETQYF. The CDR3 DNA reads TGTGCCAGCAGTTTAGTCCAGGGCGGTTCTGAGACCCAGTACTTC.

The J gene is TRBJ2-7, the V gene TRBV29-1; TRBD2 agrees at 7 bases. J was trimmed by 4 bases and V by 2 bases; bases with no gene match: 5. The CDR3 consists of 13 residues. Germline assignment: CDR1 SQVTM and CDR2 ANQGSEA. The CDR3 region has the DNA TGCAGCGTTGAAACTGCGGGGGAGTACGAGCAGTACTTC. The encoded protein is CSVETAGEYEQYF.

The chain is built from TRBV25-1 and TRBJ1-3, with TRBD1 as a possible D gene (6 bases). Per the germline V gene, CDR1 is MGHDK and CDR2 is SYGVNS. V lost 6 bases and J lost 2, with 11 bases in between. CDR3 length: 14 residues. The CDR3 protein is CASSRGGTGNTIYF. The DNA for the CDR3 is TGTGCCAGCAGCAGAGGGGGAACTGGAAACACCATATATTTT.

The chain recombines TRBV6-5 with TRBJ2-3; 7 bases agree with TRBD1. Germline V gene lookup returns CDR1 MNHEY and CDR2 SVGAGI. Trimming at V came to 3 bases and at J to 3 bases, leaving 21 bases not matched to a gene. The CDR3 extends over 20 amino acids. Written as DNA, the CDR3 is TGTGCCAGCAGTTATGACTCCCCTATGTACAGGGGTCTAGTGACAGATACGCAGTATTTT. This sequence encodes CASSYDSPMYRGLVTDTQYF.

The sample holds one count of this clonotype. The rearrangement uses TRBV4-1 and TRBJ1-1, with 8 positions matching TRBD1. The CDR3 is made up of 16 amino acids. CDR1 is MGHRA and CDR2 is YSYEKL in the germline V gene. After removal of 1 base from V and 1 base from J, the junction contained 5 bases not matched to a gene. This CDR3 is CASSQVGTGRNTEAFF. The CDR3 DNA reads TGCGCCAGCAGCCAAGTTGGGACAGGTCGGAACACTGAAGCTTTCTTT.

The CDR3 spells CASSLVRGTRPDTQYF. In DNA form, the CDR3 reads TGTGCCAGCAGCTTAGTCCGCGGGACTAGACCAGATACGCAGTATTTT. V is TRBV7-2 and J is TRBJ2-3, with 8 bases that match TRBD2. After removal of 1 base from V and 4 bases from J, the junction contained 7 bases not matched to a gene. Germline values: CDR1 SGHTA, CDR2 FQGNSA. This CDR3 spans 16 amino acids.

The J gene is TRBJ2-5, the V gene TRBV6-1, with D possibly TRBD1 on 5 matching bases. Germline CDR1 and CDR2: MNHNS and SASEGT. The CDR3 is made up of 17 amino acids. V was shortened by 5 bases and J by 0 bases, with 19 bases between the two germline ends. In nucleotides, the CDR3 is TGTGCCAGCAGTCAGGGCCGTGCCGACGGGTACCAAGAGACCCAGTACTTC. Encoded protein: CASSQGRADGYQETQYF.

This chain uses TRBV6-5 with TRBJ2-3, with 7 bases identical to TRBD2. Per the germline V gene, CDR1 is MNHEY and CDR2 is SVGAGI. CDR3 length: 15 amino acids. With 6 bases clipped from V and 2 bases from J, the junction kept 8 bases outside the gene matches. CDR3 loop: CASRMSGIYTDTQYF. The CDR3 region has the DNA TGTGCCAGCAGGATGAGCGGGATTTACACAGATACGCAGTATTTT.

J is TRBJ1-2 and V is TRBV4-1, with D unclear. The CDR3 spans 14 residues. The V end was cut by 2 bases, the J end by 2 bases, with 9 bases between. Germline assignment: CDR1 MGHRA and CDR2 YSYEKL. CDR3 residues: CASSQTSENYGYTF. In nucleotides, the CDR3 is TGCGCCAGCAGCCAAACTTCAGAGAACTATGGCTACACCTTC.

The sample holds a few counts of this clonotype. This chain uses TRBV29-1 with TRBJ1-5; no reliable D call. The CDR3 is 11 amino acids. Germline-derived CDR1 and CDR2 are SQVTM and ANQGSEA. CDR3: CIPDVDQPQHF. The CDR3 bases are TGCATCCCGGACGTGGATCAGCCCCAGCATTTT.

The V and J genes are TRBV6-5 and TRBJ2-1; possibly TRBD2 for D (6 bases). Germline V lookup: CDR1 MNHEY, CDR2 SVGAGI. V was trimmed by 5 bases and J by 10 bases, leaving 12 bases between them. The CDR3 runs to 12 residues. The CDR3, as DNA: TGTGCCAGCAGTACCCCAACTAGCGAGCAGTTCTTC. It specifies CASSTPTSEQFF.

This chain links TRBV27 with TRBJ2-5; TRBD1 agrees at 8 bases. TRBJ2-7 explains the end of the DNA better; the J call may be wrong. This CDR3 spans 14 amino acids. The germline CDR1 and CDR2 sequences are MNHEY and SMNVEV (reference sequence). CDR3 amino acids: CASSWVQGADEQYF. In DNA form, the CDR3 reads TGTGCCAGCAGTTGGGTTCAGGGGGCCGACGAGCAGTACTTC.

The chain carries TRBV14 and TRBJ1-1, with D hard to call. The V end lost 2 bases, the J end lost 0 bases, and 13 bases lay between the germline ends. CDR1 is SGHDN, CDR2 FVKESK, per germline. The CDR3 spans 16 residues. The CDR3 loop reads CASSQIWSVVNTEAFF. As DNA, the CDR3 is TGTGCCAGCAGCCAAATCTGGTCGGTAGTGAACACTGAAGCTTTCTTT.

The rearrangement joins TRBV18 to TRBJ2-7; weak D call: TRBD2 (7 bases). V was pared by 3 bases and J by 6 bases, with 15 bases between. Per the germline V gene, CDR1 is KGHSH and CDR2 is LQKENI. The CDR3 is 14 amino acids. The CDR3 DNA is TGTGCCAGCTCACCCGGGGGGCCCGGGGGCGAGCAGTACTTC. It specifies CASSPGGPGGEQYF.

This clonotype was observed a few times. This chain links TRBV2 with TRBJ2-1; possibly TRBD2 for D (5 bases). The ends were cut back, 1 base at V and 0 bases at J, with 16 bases in the middle. The CDR3 has 18 residues. Germline CDR1 SNHLY, CDR2 FYNNEI. CDR3 amino acids: CASSEVRFRGSSYNEQFF. DNA for the CDR3: TGTGCCAGCAGTGAAGTAAGGTTTCGAGGGAGCTCCTACAATGAGCAGTTCTTC.

This clonotype was counted ten times or more. The chain employs TRBV20-1 and TRBJ2-5; D is perhaps TRBD1 (5 bases). V was pared by 0 bases and J by 5 bases, with 19 bases between. The CDR3 is 16 amino acids. Per the germline V gene, CDR1 is DFQATT and CDR2 is SNEGSKA (reference sequence). CDR3 nucleotide sequence: TGCAGTGCTAGAGATCTTAGGGGCAGGGTGGTGGAGACCCAGTACTTC. The encoded protein is CSARDLRGRVVETQYF.

This clonotype was seen more than once but under ten times. The chain uses TRBV12-3 or TRBV12-4 and TRBJ1-1, with unresolved D. V gave up 3 bases and J gave up 4 bases, with 12 bases separating them. The CDR3 runs to 14 residues. The CDR3 DNA sequence: TGTGCCAGCAGTTTTGAGGTGGGAGGCACTGAAGCTTTCTTT. This sequence encodes CASSFEVGGTEAFF.

This sequence joins TRBV9 and TRBJ1-2; D is perhaps TRBD1 (5 bases). Germline V CDR1 and CDR2: SGDLS, YYNGEE. The CDR3 totals 15 residues. The ends were cut back, 0 bases at V and 6 bases at J, with 15 bases in the middle. CDR3: CASSVVRRGWDGYTF. The CDR3 DNA reads as TGTGCCAGCAGCGTAGTACGGAGGGGATGGGATGGCTACACCTTC.

This chain joins TRBV15 and TRBJ2-1; 12 bases fit TRBD2. Matching the DNA end better, TRBJ2-7 makes the J call doubtful. This CDR3 region has 16 residues. The germline V gene encodes CDR1 LNHNV and CDR2 YYDKDF (reference sequence). The CDR3 DNA reads as TGTGCCACCAGCAAAAGGACTAGCGGGAACTACAATGAGCAGTACTTC. Its translation is CATSKRTSGNYNEQYF.

The chain carries TRBV7-6 and TRBJ2-1; 10 positions match TRBD2. Germline CDR1 SGHVS, CDR2 FNYEAQ. Trimming removed 2 bases from V and 7 bases from J; junction bases left unmatched: 11. CDR3 length: 17 residues. The CDR3 loop is CASSLWSSGSPWNEQFF. The CDR3 bases are TGTGCCAGCAGCTTATGGTCTAGCGGGAGCCCTTGGAATGAGCAGTTCTTC.